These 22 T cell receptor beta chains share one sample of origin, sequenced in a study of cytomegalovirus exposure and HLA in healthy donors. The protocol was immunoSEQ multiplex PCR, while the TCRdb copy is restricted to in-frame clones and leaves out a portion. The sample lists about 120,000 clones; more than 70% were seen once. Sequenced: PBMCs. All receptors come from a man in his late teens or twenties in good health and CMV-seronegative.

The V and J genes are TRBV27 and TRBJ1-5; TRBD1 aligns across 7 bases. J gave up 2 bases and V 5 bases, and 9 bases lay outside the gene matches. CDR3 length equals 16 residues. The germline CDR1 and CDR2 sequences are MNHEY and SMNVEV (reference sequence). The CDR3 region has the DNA TGTGCCAGCAGTCCCCGACAGGGAATCGGCAATCAGCCCCAGCATTTT. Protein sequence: CASSPRQGIGNQPQHF.

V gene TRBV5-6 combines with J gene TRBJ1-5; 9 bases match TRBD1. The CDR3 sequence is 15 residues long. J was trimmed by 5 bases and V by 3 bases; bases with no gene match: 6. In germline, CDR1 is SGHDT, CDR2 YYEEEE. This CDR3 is CASSSTGTGYQPQHF. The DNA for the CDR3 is TGTGCCAGCAGCTCCACCGGGACAGGGTATCAGCCCCAGCATTTT.

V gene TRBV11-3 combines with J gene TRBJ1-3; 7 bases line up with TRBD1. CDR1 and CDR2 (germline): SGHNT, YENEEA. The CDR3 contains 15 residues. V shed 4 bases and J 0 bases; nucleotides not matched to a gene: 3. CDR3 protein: CASSWDSSSGNTIYF. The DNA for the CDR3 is TGTGCCAGCAGCTGGGACAGCAGCTCTGGAAACACCATATATTTT.

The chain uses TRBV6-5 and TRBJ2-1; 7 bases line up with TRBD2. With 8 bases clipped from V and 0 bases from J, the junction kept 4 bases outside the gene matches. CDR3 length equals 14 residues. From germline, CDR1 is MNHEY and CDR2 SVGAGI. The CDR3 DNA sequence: TGTGCCAGCGGGCGGGGGTACTCCTACAATGAGCAGTTCTTC. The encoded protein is CASGRGYSYNEQFF.

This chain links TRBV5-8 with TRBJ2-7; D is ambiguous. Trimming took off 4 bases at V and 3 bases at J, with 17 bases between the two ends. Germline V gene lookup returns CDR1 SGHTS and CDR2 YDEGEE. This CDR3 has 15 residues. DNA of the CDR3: TGTGCCAGCAGCCCGACTCGGCTATTCATCTACGAGCAGTACTTC. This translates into CASSPTRLFIYEQYF.

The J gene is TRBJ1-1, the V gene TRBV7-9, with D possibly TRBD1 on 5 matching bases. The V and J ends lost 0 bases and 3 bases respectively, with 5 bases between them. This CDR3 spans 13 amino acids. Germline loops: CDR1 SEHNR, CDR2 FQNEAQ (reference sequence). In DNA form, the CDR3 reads TGTGCCAGCAGCTTAGCAGGGGACACTGAAGCTTTCTTT. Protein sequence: CASSLAGDTEAFF.

CDR3 sequence reads: CASSNRQGRYEQYF. In DNA form, the CDR3 reads TGTGCCAGCAGTAATCGACAGGGCAGATACGAGCAGTACTTC. The chain couples TRBV27 to TRBJ2-7; 7 positions agree with TRBD1. Germline lookup yields CDR1 MNHEY and CDR2 SMNVEV (reference sequence). V shed 5 bases and J 4 bases; nucleotides not matched to a gene: 8. This CDR3 comprises 14 residues.

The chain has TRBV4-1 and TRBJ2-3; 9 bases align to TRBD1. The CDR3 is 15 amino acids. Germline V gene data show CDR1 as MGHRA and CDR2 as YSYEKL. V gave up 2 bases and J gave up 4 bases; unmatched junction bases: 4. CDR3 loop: CASSQYTGGADTQYF. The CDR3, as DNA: TGCGCCAGCAGCCAATACACAGGGGGCGCAGATACGCAGTATTTT.

Here the CDR3 DNA reads TGTGCCAGCAGTCGAGCGGGAGTGGGCTACGAGCAGTACTTC. Translating it yields CASSRAGVGYEQYF. The chain recombines TRBV27 with TRBJ2-7; 8 bases align to TRBD2. Germline V gene data show CDR1 as MNHEY and CDR2 as SMNVEV (reference sequence). CDR3 size: 14 residues. V gave up 5 bases and J gave up 3 bases; unmatched junction bases: 6.

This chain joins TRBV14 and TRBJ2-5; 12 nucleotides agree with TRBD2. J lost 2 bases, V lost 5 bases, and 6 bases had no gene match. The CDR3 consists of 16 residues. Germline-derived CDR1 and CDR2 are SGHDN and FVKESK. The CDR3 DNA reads TGTGCCAGCAGCTTACTAGCGGGGGGCCTTCAAGAGACCCAGTACTTC. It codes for CASSLLAGGLQETQYF.

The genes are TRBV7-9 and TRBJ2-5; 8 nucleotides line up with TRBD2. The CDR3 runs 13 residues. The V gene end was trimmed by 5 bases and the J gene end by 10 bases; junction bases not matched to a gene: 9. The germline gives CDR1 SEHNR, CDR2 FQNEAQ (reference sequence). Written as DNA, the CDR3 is TGTGCCAGCAGCGGGACTAGTGCCTCTAGCCAGTACTTC. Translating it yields CASSGTSASSQYF.

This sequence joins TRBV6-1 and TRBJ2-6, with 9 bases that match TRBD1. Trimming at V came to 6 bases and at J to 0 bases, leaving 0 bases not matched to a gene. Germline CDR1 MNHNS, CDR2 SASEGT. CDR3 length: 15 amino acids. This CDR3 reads CASRTGGSGANVLTF. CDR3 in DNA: TGTGCCAGCAGGACAGGGGGCTCTGGGGCCAACGTCCTGACTTTC.

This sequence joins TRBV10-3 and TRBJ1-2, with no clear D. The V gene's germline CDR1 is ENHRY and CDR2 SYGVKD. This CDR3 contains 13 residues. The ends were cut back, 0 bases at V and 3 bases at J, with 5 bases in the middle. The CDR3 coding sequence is TGTGCCATCAGTGAGTCCCAGTACTATGGCTACACCTTC. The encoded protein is CAISESQYYGYTF.

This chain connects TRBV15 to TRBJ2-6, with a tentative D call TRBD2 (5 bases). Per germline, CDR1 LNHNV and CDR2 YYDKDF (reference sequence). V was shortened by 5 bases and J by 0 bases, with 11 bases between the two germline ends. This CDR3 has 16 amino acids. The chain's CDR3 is CATSGFRDSGANVLTF. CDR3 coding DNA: TGTGCCACCAGCGGTTTTCGGGACTCTGGGGCCAACGTCCTGACTTTC.

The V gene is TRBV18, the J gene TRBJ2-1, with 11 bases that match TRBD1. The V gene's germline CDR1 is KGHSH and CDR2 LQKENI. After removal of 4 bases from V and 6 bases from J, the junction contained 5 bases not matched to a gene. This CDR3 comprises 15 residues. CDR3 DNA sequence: TGTGCCAGCTCACTACTTGGACAGGGGGCCAATGAGCAGTTCTTC. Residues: CASSLLGQGANEQFF.

As DNA, the CDR3 is TGTGCCATCAGTGAGTCAAAGGGACTAGCCTACGAGCAGTACTTC. Its protein product is CAISESKGLAYEQYF. The V and J genes are TRBV10-3 and TRBJ2-7, with 8 bases that match TRBD2. This CDR3 has 15 residues. The germline V gene encodes CDR1 ENHRY and CDR2 SYGVKD. After removal of 0 bases from V and 2 bases from J, the junction contained 3 bases not matched to a gene.

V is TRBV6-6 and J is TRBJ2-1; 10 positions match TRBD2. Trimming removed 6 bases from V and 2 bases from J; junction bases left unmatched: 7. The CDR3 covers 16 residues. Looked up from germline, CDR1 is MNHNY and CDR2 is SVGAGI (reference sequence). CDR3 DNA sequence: TGTGCCAGCAGATCCAAGCGGGAGGGCCCCTACAATGAGCAGTTCTTC. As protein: CASRSKREGPYNEQFF.

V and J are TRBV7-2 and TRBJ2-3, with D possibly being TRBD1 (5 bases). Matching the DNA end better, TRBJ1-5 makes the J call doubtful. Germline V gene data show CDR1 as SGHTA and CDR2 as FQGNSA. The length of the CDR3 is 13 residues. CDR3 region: CASSFTPRDTQHF. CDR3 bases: TGTGCCAGCAGCTTTACTCCCAGGGATACGCAGCATTTT.

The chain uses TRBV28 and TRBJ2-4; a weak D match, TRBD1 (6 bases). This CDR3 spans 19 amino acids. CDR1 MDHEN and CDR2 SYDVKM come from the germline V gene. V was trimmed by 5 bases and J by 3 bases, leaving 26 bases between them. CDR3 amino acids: CASSHLIYDRTRGKNIQYF. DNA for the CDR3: TGTGCCAGCAGTCACCTCATTTATGACAGGACCCGAGGCAAAAACATTCAGTACTTC.

The CDR3: CATRQGNTEAFF. The CDR3 DNA is TGTGCCACCCGGCAGGGGAACACTGAAGCTTTCTTT. The chain uses TRBV19 and TRBJ1-1, with TRBD1 as a possible D gene (5 bases). The germline V gene encodes CDR1 LNHDA and CDR2 SQIVND (reference sequence). The CDR3 extends over 12 amino acids. Trimming stripped 10 bases from V and 1 base from J, with 10 bases between.

The CDR3 spells CASSLGQGPYNEQFF. CDR3 sequence (DNA): TGTGCCAGCAGCTTAGGACAGGGCCCCTACAATGAGCAGTTCTTC. This rearrangement joins TRBV7-8 to TRBJ2-1, with 7 bases that match TRBD1. CDR3 length: 15 amino acids. In germline, CDR1 is SGHVS, CDR2 FQNEAQ. Unmatched junction bases numbered 2, after V lost 1 base and J lost 2 bases.

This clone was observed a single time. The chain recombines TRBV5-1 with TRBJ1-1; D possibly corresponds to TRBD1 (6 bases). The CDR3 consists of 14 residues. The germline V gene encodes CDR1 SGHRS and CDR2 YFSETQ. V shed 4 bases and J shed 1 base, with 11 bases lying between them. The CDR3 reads CASSDGRGNTEAFF. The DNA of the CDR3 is TGCGCCAGCAGCGACGGCAGGGGGAACACTGAAGCTTTCTTT.